This TCR beta chain was obtained from a study of PD-L1 blockade in urothelial cancer. Looking at the study overall: From 0 to 3 prior chemotherapy regimens had been given to the patients.

This clone has only a few counts. V shed 1 base, J shed 5 bases, and the junction held 6 bases outside the gene matches. CDR3 length: 15 residues. Looked up from germline, CDR1 is LNHDA and CDR2 is SQIVND (reference sequence). Stated time point: pretreatment peripheral blood. The assay was immunoSEQ multiplex PCR, and TCRdb's table has in-frame clones only and misses some. The sample records some 100,000 clones, about 90% being singletons. The chain combines TRBV19 with TRBJ2-7, with 9 bases aligning to TRBD1. The clonotype comes from a woman older than 75 with urothelial cancer. The sample consisted of PBMCs, taken around atezolizumab (anti-PD-L1) treatment. The CDR3 DNA follows: TGTGCCAGTAGTATAGGGGGGACAGGGCGAAACGAGCAGTACTTC. This gives the protein CASSIGGTGRNEQYF.